The 19 T cell receptor beta chains reported below all come from one sample, sequenced in a study of identical twins. Via MiXCR, TCRdb re-called the 5' RACE reads, giving one row per CDR3 protein. The table shows 1.5 million to 2 million distinct CDR3 sequences, with less than 35% occurring only once. The specimen sequenced was cord blood. Receptor source: a newborn girl in good health.

This clonotype turned up a few times. The V and J genes are TRBV10-3 and TRBJ2-5; D perhaps matches TRBD1 (5 bases). The J call may be wrong; the DNA end is better matched by TRBJ2-7. The CDR3 is 12 residues long. Germline CDR1 is ENHRY and CDR2 is SYGVKD. CDR3 sequence: CAISPGPYEQYF. CDR3 sequence (DNA): TGTGCCATCAGTCCAGGGCCCTACGAGCAGTACTTC.

The V gene is TRBV20-1, the J gene TRBJ2-3; the match to TRBD2 covers 11 bases. The CDR3 runs to 16 residues. Germline V gene sequence: CDR1 DFQATT, CDR2 SNEGSKA (reference sequence). V lost 3 bases, J lost 2 bases, and 7 bases stayed unmatched. The CDR3 DNA reads as TGCAGTGCTAGTGGGGGACTAGCGGTACTCACAGATACGCAGTATTTT. Protein: CSASGGLAVLTDTQYF.

The rearrangement links TRBV20-1 to TRBJ2-5; perhaps TRBD1 as D (6 bases). The DNA end is more similar to TRBJ2-7, so the J call may be wrong. Looked up from germline, CDR1 is DFQATT and CDR2 is SNEGSKA (reference sequence). The CDR3 is 13 amino acids. CDR3 bases: TGCAGTGCTAGGTCGGGACACCGGGTCGAGCAGTACTTC. Its translation is CSARSGHRVEQYF.

Concerning this clonotype itself: A much larger clone sits a single nucleotide away, making a read error possible. The V call is TRBV12-3 or TRBV12-4, the J call TRBJ2-1, with TRBD1 identical over 10 bases. V dropped 4 bases and J dropped 10; count of bases not matched to a gene: 10. CDR3 length: 15 residues. In nucleotides, the CDR3 is TGTGCCAGCAGTTCCTATGGGACAGGGGTAGGCGAGCAGTTCTTC. This gives the protein CASSSYGTGVGEQFF.

The table lists this clonotype with a few counts. This chain connects TRBV28 to TRBJ1-1, with TRBD1 identical over 10 bases. The CDR3 runs to 15 residues. Germline V gene data show CDR1 as MDHEN and CDR2 as SYDVKM. The V segment lost 6 bases and the J segment 1 base; nucleotides outside the gene matches: 5. The CDR3 nucleotides are TGTGCCAGCAGGCCCGGGACAGGGGCGAACACTGAAGCTTTCTTT. Translated, it gives CASRPGTGANTEAFF.

This clonotype has only a few counts. This chain connects TRBV10-3 to TRBJ2-3; 12 positions match TRBD2. The junction had 3 bases not matched to a gene; V was cut back by 2 bases and J by 0 bases. There are 17 residues in the CDR3. Germline loops: CDR1 ENHRY, CDR2 SYGVKD. The CDR3 reads CAISEKGLAGSTDTQYF. The CDR3 nucleotides read TGTGCCATCAGTGAGAAAGGACTAGCGGGAAGCACAGATACGCAGTATTTT.

This clonotype was counted at least ten times. The CDR3 reads CASSLTGEAKNIQYF. DNA for the CDR3: TGTGCCAGCAGTTTAACTGGGGAAGCCAAAAACATTCAGTACTTC. This chain uses TRBV12-3 or TRBV12-4 with TRBJ2-4, with D hard to call. The CDR3 is 15 residues long. Trimming took off 2 bases at V and 0 bases at J, with 8 bases between the two ends.

The chain has TRBV27 and TRBJ2-1, with 7 nucleotides matching TRBD2. V gave up 8 bases and J gave up 4 bases; unmatched junction bases: 5. Germline V gene sequence: CDR1 MNHEY, CDR2 SMNVEV (reference sequence). The CDR3 consists of 13 residues. The CDR3 here is CASRAGYYNEQFF. In nucleotides, the CDR3 is TGTGCCAGCCGAGCGGGATATTACAATGAGCAGTTCTTC.

This clonotype was seen just once. V gene TRBV7-9 combines with J gene TRBJ2-7, with D possibly being TRBD2 (5 bases). Near its end, the DNA agrees better with TRBJ2-4, so the J call may be wrong. The CDR3 extends over 15 amino acids. Germline CDR1 is SEHNR and CDR2 is FQNEAQ (reference sequence). The CDR3 coding sequence is TGTGCCAGCAGCTTGAGGATGGACTTCAAAAACATTCAGTACTTC. It is translated as CASSLRMDFKNIQYF.

V and J are TRBV12-3 or TRBV12-4 and TRBJ1-1, with 9 bases that match TRBD1. The V segment lost 6 bases and the J segment 0 bases; nucleotides outside the gene matches: 5. CDR3 length: 15 residues. The CDR3 loop is CASRRTGALNTEAFF. The CDR3 DNA follows: TGTGCCAGCAGACGGACAGGGGCCTTGAACACTGAAGCTTTCTTT.

This chain uses TRBV12-3 or TRBV12-4 with TRBJ2-7; TRBD2 is a possible D gene (5 bases). The V end was cut by 5 bases, the J end by 0 bases, with 11 bases between. This CDR3 is built from 14 residues. Here the CDR3 reads CASSRGLGSYEQYF. The CDR3 DNA reads TGTGCCAGCAGTCGAGGGTTGGGCTCCTACGAGCAGTACTTC.

The CDR3 DNA sequence: TGTGCCAGCAGCCCACAGGGTCCGGCTGAAGCTTTCTTT. Residues: CASSPQGPAEAFF. The chain recombines TRBV6-1 with TRBJ1-1; D perhaps matches TRBD1 (6 bases). This CDR3 contains 13 residues. V lost 6 bases and J lost 6, with 14 bases in between. Germline assignment: CDR1 MNHNS and CDR2 SASEGT.

The count of this clonotype is one. A much larger clone is a single base away; this may be a read error. The chain combines TRBV10-3 with TRBJ2-1; 12 bases are shared with TRBD2. The CDR3 is 15 residues long. Germline lookup yields CDR1 ENHRY and CDR2 SYGVKD. Unmatched junction bases numbered 7, after V lost 0 bases and J lost 13 bases. The CDR3 coding sequence is TGTGCCATCAGTGAGTCGACTAGCGGGAGAGAGACCCAGTTCTTC. Its protein is CAISESTSGRETQFF.

This clonotype was seen more than once but under ten times. The chain links TRBV5-1 to TRBJ2-5, with TRBD2 matching 13 bases. TRBJ2-7 matches the DNA end more closely, so the J call is doubtful. The CDR3 covers 15 residues. Germline V gene data show CDR1 as SGHRS and CDR2 as YFSETQ. CDR3: CASSLVTSGRSEQYF. The CDR3 DNA follows: TGCGCCAGCAGCTTGGTGACTAGCGGGAGGAGCGAGCAGTACTTC.

V usage is TRBV24-1 and J usage is TRBJ2-7; D ambiguous. With 5 bases removed from V and 7 bases from J, the gap between germline ends came to 14 bases. This CDR3 is built from 13 residues. The germline V gene has CDR1 KGHDR and CDR2 SFDVKD. CDR3 amino acids: CATSGVVSNEQYF. The CDR3 nucleotides are TGTGCCACCAGTGGCGTTGTTTCAAATGAGCAGTACTTC.

The chain couples TRBV6-1 to TRBJ2-3, with a tentative D call TRBD2 (5 bases). CDR1 MNHNS and CDR2 SASEGT come from the germline V gene. The CDR3 is 15 residues long. V was cut by 3 bases and J by 10 bases, with 20 bases left in between. CDR3 nucleotide sequence: TGTGCCAGCAGTGACGGCGGGCTAGTCGCACATGCGCAGTATTTT. This translates into CASSDGGLVAHAQYF.

This clonotype was counted a few times. J is TRBJ2-1 and V is TRBV12-3 or TRBV12-4; a possible D gene is TRBD2 (5 bases). The CDR3 runs 16 residues. V lost 6 bases, J lost 0 bases, and 15 bases lay in between. The CDR3 nucleotides are TGTGCCAGCAGACCTCCGGGGTCCAGCTCCTACAATGAGCAGTTCTTC. This sequence encodes CASRPPGSSSYNEQFF.

The V gene is TRBV25-1, the J gene TRBJ1-2, with 10 bases matching TRBD1. J lost 5 bases, V lost 3 bases, and 3 bases had no gene match. CDR1 and CDR2 (germline): MGHDK, SYGVNS. This CDR3 is built from 14 residues. In DNA, the CDR3 is TGTGCCAGCAGTGATAGGGGACAGGGGTATGGCTACACCTTC. This gives the protein CASSDRGQGYGYTF.

This clonotype was seen a few times. The chain links TRBV11-1 to TRBJ2-4; 9 nucleotides agree with TRBD1. CDR3 length: 16 residues. Germline CDR1 is SGHAT and CDR2 is FQDESV (reference sequence). With V trimmed by 6 bases and J by 6 bases, 12 bases remained unmatched. CDR3 sequence reads: CASRSDPGQGPNIQYF. The CDR3 DNA reads as TGTGCCAGCAGATCGGATCCGGGACAGGGCCCAAACATTCAGTACTTC.